The rows below give T cell receptor beta chains drawn from one sample of a study of healthy donors' naive CD4 and CD8 T cells. TCRdb itself ran the reads through MiXCR, one entry per CDR3 protein. Of about 180,000 distinct CDR3 sequences listed, 65% to 75% are singletons. The sequencing sample was made of naive CD4+ and CD8+ T cells sorted from blood, pooled from several donors. These receptors all stem from a pool of human donors in good health; the sample pools cells from several healthy donors. CDR3s include the opening cysteine and the closing phenylalanine or tryptophan. The D gene is left open where the match is weak. Where a row states a size, it is once, few, many or the class of an expanded clone; other rows omit it.

TRBV27	.	TRBD1	TRBJ1-6	TGTGCCAGCAGTCCGGGACAGGGAAATTCACCCCTCCACTTT	CASSPGQGNSPLHF
TRBV7-8	few	.	TRBJ2-1	TGTGCCAGCAGCTTAAGGTTAAAGGTCGAGGGGTGGATGAATGAGCAGTTCTTC	CASSLRLKVEGWMNEQFF
TRBV5-4	.	.	TRBJ2-3	TGTGCCAGCAGGGGGGACGGTAGCACAGATACGCAGTATTTT	CASRGDGSTDTQYF
TRBV7-3	.	.	TRBJ2-5	TGTGCCAGCAGCTTACGCGACAGGGAGACCCAGTACTTC	CASSLRDRETQYF
TRBV18	.	TRBD2	TRBJ2-1	TGTGCCAGCTCACCCGCAGCGGGAGCCCAGGGGGAGCAGTTCTTC	CASSPAAGAQGEQFF
TRBV29-1	.	.	TRBJ1-1	TGCAGCGCCAATACAGGTCACGGCGGCACTGAAGCTTTCTTT	CSANTGHGGTEAFF
TRBV29-1	.	TRBD1	TRBJ1-1	TGCAGCGTTGAACCTACAGGGGGCTATAGGGACACTGAAGCTTTCTTT	CSVEPTGGYRDTEAFF
TRBV18	.	TRBD1	TRBJ1-5	TGTGCCAGCTCACAAGGGGGCCTGGATCAGCCCCAGCATTTT	CASSQGGLDQPQHF
TRBV12-3/TRBV12-4	.	.	TRBJ1-5	TGTGCCAGCAGTGAGACAGATAGCAATCAGCCCCAGCATTTT	CASSETDSNQPQHF
TRBV6-2/TRBV6-3	.	.	TRBJ2-1	TGTGCCAGCTATTATAATGGACTCCCTCCGCCTGCACGATACAATGAGCAGTGGGGCAATGAGCAGTTCTTC	CASYYNGLPPPARYNEQWGNEQFF
TRBV10-3	few	.	TRBJ1-1	TGTGCCATCAGTGAGGGACCGGGAACAGGGAACACTGAAGCTTTCTTT	CAISEGPGTGNTEAFF
TRBV5-1	.	TRBD1	TRBJ2-1	TGCGCCAGCAGCTTGGGGGACAGGGAATATCTGGGTGAGCAGTTCTTC	CASSLGDREYLGEQFF
TRBV29-1	.	.	TRBJ2-5	TGCAGCGCCCTGAGGAGGGACCGATTTTATGAAGAGACCCAGTACTTC	CSALRRDRFYEETQYF
TRBV20-1	.	TRBD1	TRBJ1-2	TGCAGTGCCTTTCCAATGACAGGGATCGACTATGGCTACACCTTC	CSAFPMTGIDYGYTF
TRBV27	.	.	TRBJ2-7	TGTGCCAGCAGTCCCTATGGATTCTCCTACGAGCAGTACTTC	CASSPYGFSYEQYF
TRBV30	few	.	TRBJ1-5	TGTGCCTGGACACAGTCGACTAATCAGCCCCAGCATTTT	CAWTQSTNQPQHF
TRBV29-1	.	.	TRBJ2-5	TGCAGCGGCCAAGGACCAAATCAAGAGACCCAGTACTTC	CSGQGPNQETQYF
TRBV19	.	TRBD2	TRBJ2-7	TGTGCCAGTAGTATAGGAACGGTGGGGACTACCTACGAGCAGTACTTC	CASSIGTVGTTYEQYF
TRBV29-1	.	.	TRBJ2-1	TGCAGCGTTTTCTCGACCTACAATGAGCAGTTCTTC	CSVFSTYNEQFF
TRBV29-1	.	TRBD1	TRBJ1-2	TGCAGCGTTGTCGGGACAGGGTCCCTCTATGGCTACACCTTC	CSVVGTGSLYGYTF
TRBV12-3/TRBV12-4	.	.	TRBJ2-7	TGTGCCAGCAGTTTAGTACTTATGCCCTACGAGCAGTACTTC	CASSLVLMPYEQYF
TRBV19	.	.	TRBJ1-4	TGTGCCAGTAGTATACCGGATACTAATGAAAAACTGTTTTTT	CASSIPDTNEKLFF
TRBV5-1	.	TRBD2	TRBJ2-1	TGCGCCAGCAGCTTGGTGGCTAGCGGGGACTACAATGAGCAGTTCTTC	CASSLVASGDYNEQFF
TRBV29-1	.	TRBD1	TRBJ2-3	TGCAGCGGGGGACAGGTGGTAACAGATACGCAGTATTTT	CSGGQVVTDTQYF
TRBV29-1	.	.	TRBJ1-1	TGCAGCGTTGAGTCAGGGCAGGTAGCTTTCTTT	CSVESGQVAFF
TRBV7-2	.	TRBD1	TRBJ2-7	TGTGCCAGCAGCTTAGGGTGGGACAGCTCCTACGAGCAGTACTTC	CASSLGWDSSYEQYF
TRBV4-2	.	.	TRBJ1-5	TGTGCCAGCAGCCAAACCCAGGGGCAGGCACTCAATCAGCCCCAGCATTTT	CASSQTQGQALNQPQHF
TRBV29-1	once	.	TRBJ1-2	TGCAGCGTTGTGAAGGGGTTCGACTATGGCTACACCTTC	CSVVKGFDYGYTF
TRBV6-2/TRBV6-3	once	TRBD1	TRBJ1-1	TGTGCCAGCAGCCTTACCGAGGGGGCTCGGGGCACTGAAGCTTTCTTT	CASSLTEGARGTEAFF
TRBV29-1	.	.	TRBJ1-1	TGCAGCGTTGAAAGGACTACCATGAACACTGAAGCTTTCTTT	CSVERTTMNTEAFF